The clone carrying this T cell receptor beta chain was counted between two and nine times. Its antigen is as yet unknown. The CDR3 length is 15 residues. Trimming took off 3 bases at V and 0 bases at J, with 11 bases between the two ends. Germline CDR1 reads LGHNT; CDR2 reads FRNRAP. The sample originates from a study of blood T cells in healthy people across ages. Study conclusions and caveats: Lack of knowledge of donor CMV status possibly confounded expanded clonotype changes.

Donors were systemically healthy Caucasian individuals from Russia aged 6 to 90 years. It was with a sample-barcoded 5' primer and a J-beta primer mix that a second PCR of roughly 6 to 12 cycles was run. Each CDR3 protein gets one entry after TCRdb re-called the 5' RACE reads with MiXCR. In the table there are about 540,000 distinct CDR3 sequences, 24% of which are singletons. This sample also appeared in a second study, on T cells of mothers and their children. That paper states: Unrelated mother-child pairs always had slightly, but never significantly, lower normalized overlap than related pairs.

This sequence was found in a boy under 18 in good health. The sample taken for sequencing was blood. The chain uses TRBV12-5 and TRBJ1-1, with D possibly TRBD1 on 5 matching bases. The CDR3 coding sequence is TGTGCTAGTGGTTTATCAGGGTCCATGAACACTGAAGCTTTCTTT. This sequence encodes CASGLSGSMNTEAFF.